The 9 T cell receptor beta chains below all came from one sample that was sequenced in a study of T cells in Graves' hyperthyroidism and ophthalmopathy. There were TCR beta CDR3 regions amplified from RNA transcripts. The primer set for the first-round RT-PCR of the TCR CDR3 was HTBI. TCRdb re-called the multiplex PCR reads with MiXCR, one entry per CDR3 protein. This repertoire shows about 660,000 distinct CDR3 sequences, 40% to 55% found once; its top ten account for under 8%. The sequenced material came from peripheral blood or thyroid tissue (not recorded which). Receptor source: an adult man with Graves' disease, either hyperthyroidism or ophthalmopathy (not recorded which).

The chain is built from TRBV7-8 and TRBJ1-2; TRBD1 aligns across 8 bases. There are 17 residues in the CDR3. Germline CDR1 reads SGHVS; CDR2 reads FQNEAQ. V shed 5 bases and J 2 bases; nucleotides not matched to a gene: 13. The CDR3 DNA reads TGTGCCAGCAGCATATCTGGGACAGGATATATAAACTATGGCTACACCTTC. This sequence encodes CASSISGTGYINYGYTF.

In this sample, this clonotype turned up many times. The DNA for the CDR3 is TGCAGTGCTAAGTACGACTCCTACGAGCAGTACTTC. Amino acids: CSAKYDSYEQYF. V is TRBV20-1 and J is TRBJ2-7; no definite D call. The length of the CDR3 is 12 residues. The germline CDR1 and CDR2 sequences are DFQATT and SNEGSKA (reference sequence). The V and J ends lost 4 bases and 0 bases respectively, with 7 bases between them.

The chain couples TRBV9 to TRBJ2-5, with D unclear. The CDR3 runs to 13 residues. CDR1 is SGDLS, CDR2 YYNGEE, per germline. Trimming removed 2 bases from V and 5 bases from J, with 10 bases in between. For the CDR3, the DNA is TGTGCCAGCAGCGTTGATCCAAGGGAGACCCAGTACTTC. As protein: CASSVDPRETQYF.

This clonotype was seen a few times. V and J are TRBV20-1 and TRBJ2-7, with 8 bases lining up with TRBD1. CDR3 length: 18 amino acids. The V segment lost 4 bases and the J segment 3 bases; nucleotides outside the gene matches: 20. In germline, CDR1 is DFQATT, CDR2 SNEGSKA (reference sequence). CDR3 sequence: CSATSLGQASTTDYEQYF. DNA of the CDR3: TGCAGTGCTACCAGCCTGGGACAGGCATCCACCACCGACTACGAGCAGTACTTC.

V is TRBV7-2 and J is TRBJ2-7; maybe TRBD2 (6 bases). Germline assignment: CDR1 SGHTA and CDR2 FQGNSA. The V end lost 4 bases, the J end lost 3 bases, and 13 bases lay between the germline ends. This CDR3 has 14 amino acids. As DNA, the CDR3 is TGTGCCAGCAGCTCTCCCGGGAGCCGCTACGAGCAGTACTTC. Translated: CASSSPGSRYEQYF.

This clonotype was counted ten times or more. The J gene is TRBJ2-7, the V gene TRBV7-6; possible D gene TRBD1, 6 bases. Germline values: CDR1 SGHVS, CDR2 FNYEAQ. This CDR3 has 12 residues. Trimming cost V 5 bases and J 7 bases, with 12 bases left between them. The CDR3 DNA reads as TGTGCCAGCAGCCCGACAGGCGGGGAGCAGTACTTC. It codes for CASSPTGGEQYF. The variable domain in full, with the rest retrieved from reference TRBV7-6 and TRBJ2-7, is GAGVSQSPRYKVTKRGQDVALRCDPISGHVSLYWYRQALGQGPEFLTYFNYEAQQDKSGLPNDRFSAERPEGSISTLTIQRTEQRDSAMYRCASSPTGGEQYFGPGTRLTVT.

V usage is TRBV10-3 and J usage is TRBJ2-2; 9 bases align to TRBD1. Germline CDR1 and CDR2: ENHRY and SYGVKD. Germline trimming cut 7 bases from V and 4 bases from J; bases unmatched to any gene: 7. The CDR3 is made up of 15 amino acids. The CDR3: CAIMHSTGGTGELFF. For the CDR3, the DNA is TGTGCCATCATGCACTCGACAGGGGGCACCGGGGAGCTGTTTTTT.

The rearrangement uses TRBV6-5 and TRBJ2-7, with D tentatively TRBD2 (5 bases). The germline CDR1 and CDR2 sequences are MNHEY and SVGAGI. The CDR3 has 15 amino acids. Trimming stripped 2 bases from V and 0 bases from J, with 11 bases between. CDR3 coding DNA: TGTGCCAGCAGTTACCGCGGAGGCAGCTCCTACGAGCAGTACTTC. This codes for CASSYRGGSSYEQYF.

The V gene is TRBV25-1, the J gene TRBJ1-4, with 7 nucleotides matching TRBD1. The V gene's germline CDR1 is MGHDK and CDR2 SYGVNS. The V segment lost 4 bases and the J segment 5 bases; nucleotides outside the gene matches: 13. This CDR3 comprises 17 residues. This CDR3 is CASSARGDRDENEKLFF. In DNA, the CDR3 is TGTGCCAGCAGTGCTAGAGGAGACAGGGATGAGAATGAAAAACTGTTTTTT.